The clone carrying this T cell receptor beta chain was seen only once. This sample is part of a study of blood T cell repertoires in COVID-19. Study overall: The samples span acute and convalescent COVID-19 from the United States, Italy and Spain.

Participants were placed into cohorts based on the clinical history they reported. All recovered Cohort 3 donors got two negative PCRs, got clearance, or saw symptom resolution. Original processing notes: Researchers report that nucleated cell counts were estimated from reference gene primer amplification. Clones were read by immunoSEQ multiplex PCR, and TCRdb kept only the in-frame ones, dropping some. Clone size and the V and J calls come from that table; the DNA yielded D and trimming. The table has 400,000 or so clones, about 90% seen once. V dropped 6 bases and J dropped 2 bases, with 13 bases sitting between them. The CDR3 loop spans 14 amino acids. Germline CDR1 reads LNHDA; CDR2 reads SQIVND (reference sequence).

The source is a man aged 18 to 30 who had recovered from COVID-19. V usage is TRBV19 and J usage is TRBJ1-2; TRBD1 might be the D (6 bases). Sequences were obtained from PBMCs or T cells enriched from blood (not recorded which). The CDR3 bases are TGTGCCAGTAGCGGACAGTTAAGAAACTATGGCTACACCTTC. Its translation: CASSGQLRNYGYTF.